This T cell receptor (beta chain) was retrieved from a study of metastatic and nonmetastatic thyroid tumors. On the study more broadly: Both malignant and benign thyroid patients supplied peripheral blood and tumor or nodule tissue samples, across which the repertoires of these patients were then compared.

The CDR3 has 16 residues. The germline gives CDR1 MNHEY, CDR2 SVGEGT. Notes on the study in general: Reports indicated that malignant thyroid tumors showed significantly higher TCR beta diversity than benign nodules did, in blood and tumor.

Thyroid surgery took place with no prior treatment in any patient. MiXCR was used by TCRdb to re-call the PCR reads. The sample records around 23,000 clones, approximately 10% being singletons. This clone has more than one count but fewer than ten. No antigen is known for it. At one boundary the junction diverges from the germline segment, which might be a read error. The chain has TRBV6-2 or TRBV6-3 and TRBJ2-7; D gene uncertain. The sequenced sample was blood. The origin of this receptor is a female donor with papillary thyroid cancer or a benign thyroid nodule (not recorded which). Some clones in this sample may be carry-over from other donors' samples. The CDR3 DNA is TGTGCCATCAGTTACTCTCCGGGTGCCCACTCCTACGAGCAGTACTTC. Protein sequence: CAISYSPGAHSYEQYF.